A single sample gave rise to the 20 T cell receptor beta chains below, sequenced in a study of T-cell reconstitution after alpha-beta-depleted transplantation in children. Unique molecular identifiers featured in how the TCRbeta library was prepared. TCRdb called the PCR reads again in MiXCR, with one record for every CDR3 protein. The data show about 610,000 distinct CDR3 sequences, roughly 30% seen once. The sequencing used PBMCs, collected before TCRalphabeta/CD19-depleted stem cell transplant. Source of these receptors: a boy less than two years old with Wiskott-Aldrich syndrome, due to receive a stem cell transplant.

In its sample, this clonotype was seen a few times. This sequence joins TRBV7-9 and TRBJ2-4; D is perhaps TRBD1 (6 bases). Germline CDR1 and CDR2: SEHNR and FQNEAQ (reference sequence). CDR3 length: 15 amino acids. Trimming shortened V by 5 bases and J by 7 bases, and 18 bases separated the two germline ends. CDR3 residues: CASSRTGYRSNIQYF. The CDR3 nucleotides are TGTGCCAGCAGCCGTACAGGGTATAGAAGTAACATTCAGTACTTC. The whole variable domain, remainder taken from reference TRBV7-9 and TRBJ2-4, is DTGVSQNPRHKITKRGQNVTFRCDPISEHNRLYWYRQTLGQGPEFLTYFQNEAQLEKSRLLSDRFSAERPKGSFSTLEIQRTEQGDSAMYLCASSRTGYRSNIQYFGAGTRLSVL.

This clonotype was seen only a few times. The genes are TRBV28 and TRBJ1-2; maybe TRBD1 (6 bases). The CDR3 loop spans 14 amino acids. Germline V gives CDR1 MDHEN, CDR2 SYDVKM. Trimming shortened V by 2 bases and J by 5 bases, and 12 bases separated the two germline ends. CDR3 DNA: TGTGCCAGCAGTTTAGTGGGGGCAGGGTATGGCTACACCTTC. Its translation: CASSLVGAGYGYTF.

The chain uses TRBV5-1 and TRBJ2-1; D is ambiguous. CDR1 and CDR2 (germline): SGHRS, YFSETQ. V was pared by 1 base and J by 6 bases, with 14 bases between. CDR3 length: 15 amino acids. CDR3: CASSLPSDGSNEQFF. CDR3 sequence (DNA): TGCGCCAGCAGCTTGCCGTCGGATGGATCCAATGAGCAGTTCTTC. Based on the CDR3 plus reference TRBV5-1 and TRBJ2-1, the full variable domain is KAGVTQTPRYLIKTRGQQVTLSCSPISGHRSVSWYQQTPGQGLQFLFEYFSETQRNKGNFPGRFSGRQFSNSRSEMNVSTLELGDSALYLCASSLPSDGSNEQFFGPGTRLTVL.

Only a few counts were recorded for this clonotype. The chain uses TRBV28 and TRBJ2-7; D unresolved. Looked up from germline, CDR1 is MDHEN and CDR2 is SYDVKM. The CDR3 length is 13 residues. Trimming removed 2 bases from V and 3 bases from J, with 8 bases in between. The CDR3 here is CASSLDMYYEQYF. The DNA for the CDR3 is TGTGCCAGCAGTTTAGATATGTACTACGAGCAGTACTTC.

The chain employs TRBV30 and TRBJ2-1; the D call may be TRBD1 or TRBD2 (5 bases each). Germline V CDR1 and CDR2: GTSNPN, SVGIG (reference sequence). This CDR3 has 12 amino acids. Trimming cost V 5 bases and J 10 bases, with 15 bases left between them. The DNA of the CDR3 is TGTGCCTGGGGGACCGTGAGAGGGGAGCAGTTCTTC. Amino acids: CAWGTVRGEQFF.

J is TRBJ2-1 and V is TRBV27; the D gene is possibly TRBD2 (7 bases). The V end was cut by 6 bases, the J end by 7 bases, with 16 bases between. This CDR3 region has 14 residues. Looked up from germline, CDR1 is MNHEY and CDR2 is SMNVEV (reference sequence). The CDR3 region has the DNA TGTGCCAGCAGACTGGGAGGGGGGAGGAATGAGCAGTTCTTC. It specifies CASRLGGGRNEQFF.

The rearrangement links TRBV2 to TRBJ2-2; no firm D call. The germline gives CDR1 SNHLY, CDR2 FYNNEI. The CDR3 totals 14 residues. V lost 6 bases to trimming and J lost 5 bases, with 13 bases between them. This CDR3 reads CASRNRGGTGELFF. CDR3 coding DNA: TGTGCCAGCAGGAACCGCGGTGGGACCGGGGAGCTGTTTTTT.

This clonotype was found a few times. V and J are TRBV20-1 and TRBJ2-7; D gene uncertain. Per the germline V gene, CDR1 is DFQATT and CDR2 is SNEGSKA (reference sequence). The CDR3 covers 13 residues. The CDR3 loop is CSSYPEGPYEQYF. CDR3 DNA sequence: TGCAGCTCTTACCCTGAAGGCCCCTACGAGCAGTACTTC.

The chain uses TRBV29-1 and TRBJ2-3; D might be TRBD1 (5 bases). The V gene lost 8 bases and the J gene lost 0 bases, with 9 bases spanning the gap. Germline CDR1 is SQVTM and CDR2 is ANQGSEA. The CDR3 has 12 residues. CDR3 nucleotide sequence: TGCAGCACCGACAGAAGCACAGATACGCAGTATTTT. Its translation is CSTDRSTDTQYF.

This clonotype was picked up a small number of times. This CDR3 is CASSDSPSSYNEQFF. Here the CDR3 DNA reads TGTGCCAGCAGTGACAGTCCCAGCTCCTACAATGAGCAGTTCTTC. V is TRBV6-4 and J is TRBJ2-1, with no clear D. The germline V and J ends were trimmed by 2 bases and 0 bases, with 8 bases remaining between them. The CDR3 has 15 amino acids. Germline V gene lookup returns CDR1 MRHNA and CDR2 SNTAGT.

This clonotype was found a few times. The J gene is TRBJ2-2, the V gene TRBV3-1; D could derive from TRBD1 or TRBD2 (5 bases each). CDR1 and CDR2 from the germline V gene are LGHDT and YNNKEL (reference sequence). The V end was cut by 10 bases, the J end by 2 bases, with 11 bases between. The CDR3 totals 13 residues. DNA for the CDR3: TGTGCCACCAGGGACGACAACACCGGGGAGCTGTTTTTT. This sequence encodes CATRDDNTGELFF.

The chain uses TRBV25-1 and TRBJ2-1, with D possibly being TRBD1 (5 bases). V was pared by 6 bases and J by 4 bases, with 10 bases between. The CDR3 is 13 amino acids. CDR1 is MGHDK and CDR2 is SYGVNS in the germline V gene. CDR3 sequence (DNA): TGTGCCAGCAGGGGGCTGGGGTACAATGAGCAGTTCTTC. Encoded protein: CASRGLGYNEQFF.

The V call is TRBV6-5, the J call TRBJ2-2; D is undetermined. This CDR3 is 13 amino acids long. V lost 1 base to trimming and J lost 7 bases, with 7 bases between them. Germline CDR1 MNHEY, CDR2 SVGAGI. The CDR3 DNA reads TGTGCCAGCAGTTACTTTACGGACGGGGAGCTGTTTTTT. This encodes CASSYFTDGELFF.

This clonotype has only a few counts. The rearrangement uses TRBV29-1 and TRBJ2-3, with 8 positions matching TRBD2. CDR1 and CDR2 from the germline V gene are SQVTM and ANQGSEA. V lost 7 bases, J lost 1 base, and 4 bases stayed unmatched. This CDR3 contains 13 residues. The CDR3 DNA reads TGCAGCGGGGAAGCGGGGGGCACAGATACGCAGTATTTT. Residues: CSGEAGGTDTQYF.

This clonotype has more than one count but fewer than ten. The J gene is TRBJ1-1, the V gene TRBV5-1, with 10 bases lining up with TRBD1. V was clipped by 4 bases and J by 11 bases; unmatched bases: 11. Germline values: CDR1 SGHRS, CDR2 YFSETQ. There are 14 residues in the CDR3. The CDR3 loop reads CASSEPGQGKEAFF. The CDR3 DNA is TGCGCCAGCAGCGAACCGGGACAGGGGAAAGAGGCTTTCTTT. Full variable domain (remainder filled in from reference TRBV5-1 and TRBJ1-1): KAGVTQTPRYLIKTRGQQVTLSCSPISGHRSVSWYQQTPGQGLQFLFEYFSETQRNKGNFPGRFSGRQFSNSRSEMNVSTLELGDSALYLCASSEPGQGKEAFFGQGTRLTVV.

This clonotype was seen a few times. CDR3 in amino acids: CASSLGFSSTDTQYF. As DNA, the CDR3 is TGTGCCAGCAGTTTGGGATTTTCTAGCACAGATACGCAGTATTTT. V gene TRBV6-5 combines with J gene TRBJ2-3; unclear D gene. Germline V gives CDR1 MNHEY, CDR2 SVGAGI. V was trimmed by 4 bases and J by 0 bases, leaving 11 bases between them. The CDR3 runs to 15 residues.

There are a few counts of this clonotype. This chain joins TRBV5-4 and TRBJ1-2, with 7 bases matching TRBD1. Germline CDR1 is SGHNT and CDR2 is YYREEE (reference sequence). This CDR3 is built from 14 residues. Trimming removed 6 bases from V and 2 bases from J; junction bases left unmatched: 7. The CDR3 spells CASTIEGQNYGYTF. The CDR3 coding sequence is TGTGCCAGCACTATTGAGGGACAGAACTATGGCTACACCTTC.

The rearrangement joins TRBV4-1 to TRBJ2-5; 10 bases map to TRBD2. The CDR3 is 16 amino acids. Germline assignment: CDR1 MGHRA and CDR2 YSYEKL. Trimming took 1 base from V and 1 from J; bases not matched to a gene: 3. The CDR3 nucleotides are TGCGCCAGCAGCCAAGGAATAGCGGGAGGCCAAGAGACCCAGTACTTC. It translates to CASSQGIAGGQETQYF.

V is TRBV11-2 and J is TRBJ2-3; 8 bases are shared with TRBD2. In germline, CDR1 is SGHAT, CDR2 FQNNGV. J was trimmed by 4 bases and V by 5 bases; bases with no gene match: 14. CDR3 size: 17 residues. The CDR3 spells CASSAPQPGLVSDTQYF. As DNA, the CDR3 is TGTGCCAGCAGCGCCCCCCAGCCGGGACTAGTATCAGATACGCAGTATTTT.

This clonotype was seen a handful of times. V gene TRBV12-3 or TRBV12-4 combines with J gene TRBJ2-1, with 9 positions matching TRBD2. CDR3 length: 17 amino acids. V lost 0 bases, J lost 2 bases, and 5 bases stayed unmatched. CDR3 residues: CASSLAMASGAYNEQFF. In DNA, the CDR3 is TGTGCCAGCAGTTTAGCTATGGCTAGCGGGGCCTACAATGAGCAGTTCTTC.